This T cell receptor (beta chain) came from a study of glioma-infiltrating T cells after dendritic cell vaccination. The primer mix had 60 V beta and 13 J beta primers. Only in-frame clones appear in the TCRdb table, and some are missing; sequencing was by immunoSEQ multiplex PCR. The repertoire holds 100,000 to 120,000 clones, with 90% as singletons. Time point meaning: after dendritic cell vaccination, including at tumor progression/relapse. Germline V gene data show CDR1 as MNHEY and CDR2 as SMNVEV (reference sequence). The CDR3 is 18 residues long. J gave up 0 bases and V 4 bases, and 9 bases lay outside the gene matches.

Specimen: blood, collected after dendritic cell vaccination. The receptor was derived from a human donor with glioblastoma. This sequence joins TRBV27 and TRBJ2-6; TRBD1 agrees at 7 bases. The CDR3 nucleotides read TGTGCCAGCAGTTCGTTCCGGGACAGCTTCTCTGGGGCCAACGTCCTGACTTTC. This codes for CASSSFRDSFSGANVLTF.